The clone carrying this TCR beta chain was observed many times. The antigen remains unidentified. The data belong to a study of response to subunit inactivated influenza vaccine. This CDR3 has 13 amino acids. The ends were cut back, 6 bases at V and 3 bases at J, with 12 bases in the middle. Germline CDR1 is SQVTM and CDR2 is ANQGSEA. Findings and caveats of the study: The authors proposed limited new T cell recruitment per seasonal influenza vaccination.

TCRdb re-called the RT-PCR reads with MiXCR, one entry per CDR3 protein. The profile shows 450,000 to 700,000 distinct CDR3 sequences, about 14% of them singletons. The sequences come from PBMCs from blood, collected less than 13 days after vaccination. This sequence originates from a man in his forties or fifties who received an inactivated influenza vaccine. The gene calls are TRBV29-1 and TRBJ2-1; maybe TRBD1 (5 bases). CDR3 loop: CSVQGDLYNEQFF. CDR3 bases: TGCAGCGTGCAGGGTGACCTCTACAATGAGCAGTTCTTC.